Described below is a single T cell receptor beta chain sequence and its context. Its antigen is still unknown. These data originate in a study of T cell responses to AZD1222 COVID-19 vaccine. Regarding the study as a whole: The study found Spike-specific TCR breadth and depth rose after two AZD1222 doses.

The V end was cut by 1 base, the J end by 0 bases, with 10 bases between. The CDR3 sequence is 16 residues long. Germline-derived CDR1 and CDR2 are MGHRA and YSYEKL. Using immunoSEQ multiplex PCR, the repertoire was profiled, and TCRdb retains in-frame clones only, with some absent. The sample yields roughly 150,000 clones, around 90% seen once. V is TRBV4-1 and J is TRBJ1-5, with D maybe TRBD1 (6 bases). Sequences were derived from peripheral blood, sampled 28 days after the second AZD1222 dose. The receptor was isolated from an adult who received the AZD1222 COVID-19 vaccine. The CDR3 DNA sequence: TGCGCCAGCAGCCAAGGCCAGGGGCCTAGCAATCAGCCCCAGCATTTT. This encodes CASSQGQGPSNQPQHF.